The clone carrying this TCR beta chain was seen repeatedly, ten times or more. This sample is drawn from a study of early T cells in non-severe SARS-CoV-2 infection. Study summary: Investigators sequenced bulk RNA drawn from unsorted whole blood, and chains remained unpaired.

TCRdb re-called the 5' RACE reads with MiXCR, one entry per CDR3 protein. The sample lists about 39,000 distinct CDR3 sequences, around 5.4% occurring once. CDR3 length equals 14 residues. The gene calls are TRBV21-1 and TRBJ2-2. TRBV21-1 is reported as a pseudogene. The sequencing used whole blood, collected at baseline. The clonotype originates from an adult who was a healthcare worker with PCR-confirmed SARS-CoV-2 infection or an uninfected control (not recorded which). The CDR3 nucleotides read TGTGCCAGCAGCAAAGGAGGGAACACCGGGGAGCTGTTTTTT. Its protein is CASSKGGNTGELFF.